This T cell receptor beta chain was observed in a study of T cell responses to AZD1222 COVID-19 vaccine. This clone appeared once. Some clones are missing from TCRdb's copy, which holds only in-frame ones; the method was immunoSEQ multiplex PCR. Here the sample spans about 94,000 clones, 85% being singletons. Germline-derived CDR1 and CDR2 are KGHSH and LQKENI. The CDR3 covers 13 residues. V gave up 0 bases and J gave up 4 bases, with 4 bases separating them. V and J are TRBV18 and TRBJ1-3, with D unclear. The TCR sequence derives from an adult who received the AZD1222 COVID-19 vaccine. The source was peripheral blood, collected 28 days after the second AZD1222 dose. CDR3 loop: CASSPPAGNTIYF. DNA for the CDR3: TGTGCCAGCTCACCACCGGCCGGAAACACCATATATTTT.